The 23 T cell receptor beta chains given below trace back to one sample, sequenced in a study of regulatory T cells in long-lasting Graves disease. To make TCR beta libraries, researchers used iRepertoire HTBI primers and Arm-PCR of CDR3 regions. A single record per CDR3 protein comes from TCRdb applying MiXCR to the multiplex PCR reads. Of approximately 360,000 distinct CDR3 sequences in the sample, approximately 12% were seen once. Sample time point: newly diagnosed GD, antithyroid drugs for less than 3 months. Extracted PBMC RNA gave rise to the TCR library. These data were also reused for a study on T cells in Graves' hyperthyroidism and ophthalmopathy.

Sequencing was performed on peripheral blood mononuclear cells (PBMCs), taken at new diagnosis, from a patient treated with antithyroid drugs. Every receptor here comes from a woman in her late teens or twenties with Graves disease.

Ten or more counts support this clonotype. The chain carries TRBV5-1 and TRBJ1-2; D is possibly TRBD1 (6 bases). The V gene lost 4 bases and the J gene lost 1 base, with 17 bases spanning the gap. CDR1 is SGHRS, CDR2 YFSETQ, per germline. This CDR3 spans 16 amino acids. This chain's CDR3 is CASSRAGQNHNYGYTF. In DNA form, the CDR3 reads TGCGCCAGCAGCCGTGCCGGACAGAATCATAACTATGGCTACACCTTC. The whole variable domain, remainder taken from reference TRBV5-1 and TRBJ1-2, is KAGVTQTPRYLIKTRGQQVTLSCSPISGHRSVSWYQQTPGQGLQFLFEYFSETQRNKGNFPGRFSGRQFSNSRSEMNVSTLELGDSALYLCASSRAGQNHNYGYTFGSGTRLTVV.

The gene calls are TRBV6-1 and TRBJ1-2; D perhaps matches TRBD1 (6 bases). The germline CDR1 and CDR2 sequences are MNHNS and SASEGT. The CDR3 runs 16 residues. V gave up 6 bases and J gave up 9 bases, with 26 bases separating them. The DNA of the CDR3 is TGTGCCAGCAGCCGTTTACCCACAGGGAGGCCTTATAGCTACACCTTC. As protein: CASSRLPTGRPYSYTF.

A word on this clonotype: One junction end disagrees with the germline gene, perhaps due to a read error. This chain links TRBV28 with TRBJ2-7; D uncertain. The germline V gene encodes CDR1 MDHEN and CDR2 SYDVKM. The CDR3 covers 15 residues. CDR3 sequence reads: CASSVNTPPNYVQYF. The DNA of the CDR3 is TGTGCCAGCAGTGTAAATACACCGCCCAACTACGTGCAGTACTTC.

This clonotype has ten or more counts. The rearrangement joins TRBV12-3 or TRBV12-4 to TRBJ1-1; TRBD1 is a possible D gene (6 bases). Trimming pared 6 bases from V and 0 bases from J, leaving 14 bases between. The CDR3 loop spans 15 amino acids. The CDR3 nucleotides read TGTGCCAGCAGAGGGGGAGCCAGCCTGAACACTGAAGCTTTCTTT. Residues: CASRGGASLNTEAFF.

This clonotype was picked up many times. The chain is built from TRBV7-6 and TRBJ2-1; 11 positions match TRBD2. The V gene end was trimmed by 3 bases and the J gene end by 1 base; junction bases not matched to a gene: 2. The CDR3 runs to 16 residues. The germline CDR1 and CDR2 sequences are SGHVS and FNYEAQ. CDR3 sequence: CASSFGTSGSYNEQFF. The CDR3 nucleotides are TGTGCCAGCAGCTTTGGGACTAGCGGTTCCTACAATGAGCAGTTCTTC. Full variable domain (missing parts from reference TRBV7-6 and TRBJ2-1): GAGVSQSPRYKVTKRGQDVALRCDPISGHVSLYWYRQALGQGPEFLTYFNYEAQQDKSGLPNDRFSAERPEGSISTLTIQRTEQRDSAMYRCASSFGTSGSYNEQFFGPGTRLTVL.

This clonotype was seen many times. DNA for the CDR3: TGTGCCAGCAGTTATACAGGGGGCTCCTACAATGAGCAGTTCTTC. This translates into CASSYTGGSYNEQFF. The V and J genes are TRBV27 and TRBJ2-1; 8 bases line up with TRBD1. The CDR3 has 15 amino acids. The germline CDR1 and CDR2 sequences are MNHEY and SMNVEV (reference sequence). The ends lost 4 bases at V and 0 bases at J; junction bases unmatched: 2.

The chain links TRBV12-3 or TRBV12-4 to TRBJ1-1; D remains ambiguous. With 6 bases removed from V and 1 base from J, the gap between germline ends came to 9 bases. CDR3 size: 13 residues. CDR3 sequence: CASRGNGNTEAFF. The DNA for the CDR3 is TGTGCCAGCAGAGGGAACGGGAACACTGAAGCTTTCTTT.

The CDR3 protein is CASSLPPGEKLFF. Written as DNA, the CDR3 is TGTGCCAGCAGCTTACCCCCCGGTGAAAAACTGTTTTTT. The chain links TRBV7-9 to TRBJ1-4, with D unresolved. V lost 2 bases and J 7 bases, leaving 8 bases between the germline ends. This CDR3 spans 13 amino acids. Looked up from germline, CDR1 is SEHNR and CDR2 is FQNEAQ (reference sequence).

This clonotype has at least ten counts. The gene calls are TRBV2 and TRBJ2-1, with D perhaps TRBD2 (6 bases). The CDR3 runs 16 residues. Germline-derived CDR1 and CDR2 are SNHLY and FYNNEI. V was pared by 4 bases and J by 9 bases, with 22 bases between. The CDR3 sequence: CASSVGGEWGVTEQFF. The DNA of the CDR3 is TGTGCCAGCAGTGTTGGAGGGGAGTGGGGGGTTACTGAGCAGTTCTTC. Combining the CDR3 with reference TRBV2 and TRBJ2-1 gives the whole variable domain EPEVTQTPSHQVTQMGQEVILRCVPISNHLYFYWYRQILGQKVEFLVSFYNNEISEKSEIFDDQFSVERPDGSNFTLKIRSTKLEDSAMYFCASSVGGEWGVTEQFFGPGTRLTVL.

In its sample, this clonotype was seen many times. The J gene is TRBJ2-3, the V gene TRBV28; 8 bases are a match to TRBD2. Germline V lookup: CDR1 MDHEN, CDR2 SYDVKM. V was pared by 4 bases and J by 1 base, with 13 bases of the junction left unmatched. The CDR3 spans 18 residues. The CDR3, as DNA: TGTGCCAGCAGTTCACTAGCGGCACGGGACGGGGGCACAGATACGCAGTATTTT. Translated: CASSSLAARDGGTDTQYF.

In its sample, this clonotype was seen a few times. The CDR3: CSAILGLVGDEQYF. CDR3 nucleotides: TGCAGTGCCATCCTGGGGCTAGTCGGGGACGAGCAGTACTTC. This chain joins TRBV20-1 and TRBJ2-7, with D tentatively TRBD1 or TRBD2 (5 bases each). The CDR3 has 14 residues. With 6 bases removed from V and 5 bases from J, the gap between germline ends came to 20 bases. CDR1 DFQATT and CDR2 SNEGSKA come from the germline V gene (reference sequence).

At least ten counts were recorded for this clonotype. The chain is built from TRBV5-1 and TRBJ2-2; perhaps TRBD2 as D (6 bases). Germline V CDR1 and CDR2: SGHRS, YFSETQ. Between the trimmed V and J ends, which lost 0 bases and 7 bases, there was a span of 10 bases. This CDR3 has 14 amino acids. The CDR3 DNA is TGCGCCAGCAGCTTGGAGTGGGGAGGCGGGGAGCTGTTTTTT. It encodes CASSLEWGGGELFF.

This clonotype was recorded many times. The rearrangement links TRBV6-1 to TRBJ2-7; TRBD1 matches at 7 bases. This CDR3 has 13 amino acids. The V and J ends lost 6 bases and 3 bases, in that order; junction bases with no gene match: 5. Germline V gene sequence: CDR1 MNHNS, CDR2 SASEGT. The CDR3 region has the DNA TGTGCCAGCAGGCAGGGACAGTTCTACGAGCAGTACGTC. Translating it yields CASRQGQFYEQYV.

The CDR3 spells CASSVATRNSPLHF. The CDR3 DNA reads as TGTGCCAGCAGCGTAGCGACAAGGAATTCACCCCTCCACTTT. The rearrangement joins TRBV9 to TRBJ1-6; D ambiguous. The germline V and J ends were trimmed by 0 bases and 7 bases, with 8 bases remaining between them. This CDR3 is built from 14 residues. In germline, CDR1 is SGDLS, CDR2 YYNGEE.

V gene TRBV20-1 combines with J gene TRBJ2-1; D gene uncertain. The V end lost 3 bases, the J end lost 3 bases, and 6 bases lay between the germline ends. The germline gives CDR1 DFQATT, CDR2 SNEGSKA (reference sequence). This CDR3 has 12 amino acids. This CDR3 reads CSARSNYNEQFF. The CDR3 nucleotides are TGCAGTGCTAGGTCAAACTACAATGAGCAGTTCTTC.

This clonotype has a count of ten or more. The chain joins TRBV7-2 to TRBJ2-5, with 13 bases identical to TRBD2. Per the germline V gene, CDR1 is SGHTA and CDR2 is FQGNSA. This CDR3 has 18 amino acids. J gave up 1 base and V 5 bases, and 10 bases lay outside the gene matches. CDR3: CASSLTKRLAGGQETQYF. The CDR3, as DNA: TGTGCCAGCAGCCTGACCAAGAGACTAGCGGGAGGCCAAGAGACCCAGTACTTC.

This clonotype showed up many times. The chain combines TRBV20-1 with TRBJ2-2, with TRBD1 matching 8 bases. The germline V gene encodes CDR1 DFQATT and CDR2 SNEGSKA (reference sequence). V was pared by 6 bases and J by 0 bases, with 6 bases of the junction left unmatched. The CDR3 loop spans 15 amino acids. CDR3 sequence reads: CSAPDRVTNTGELFF. CDR3 nucleotides: TGCAGTGCCCCGGACAGGGTTACGAACACCGGGGAGCTGTTTTTT.

The chain couples TRBV20-1 to TRBJ2-1, with no clear D. CDR3 size: 15 residues. V lost 1 base, J lost 0 bases, and 10 bases lay in between. The germline V gene encodes CDR1 DFQATT and CDR2 SNEGSKA (reference sequence). The CDR3 nucleotides are TGCAGTGCTAGAGGCCTCGAAAGCTCCTACAATGAGCAGTTCTTC. Its translation: CSARGLESSYNEQFF.

The chain recombines TRBV7-2 with TRBJ2-7, with TRBD2 identical over 9 bases. V lost 1 base to trimming and J lost 2 bases; unmatched junction nucleotides: 3. The CDR3 has 15 amino acids. The germline gives CDR1 SGHTA, CDR2 FQGNSA. The CDR3 nucleotides read TGTGCCAGCAGCTTAGGTGGCGGGGGGGCCTACGAGCAGTACGTC. Residues: CASSLGGGGAYEQYV.

This clonotype has at least ten counts. The V call is TRBV2, the J call TRBJ1-2; unclear D gene. The V gene's germline CDR1 is SNHLY and CDR2 FYNNEI. The CDR3 consists of 13 residues. V was clipped by 2 bases and J by 4 bases, with 8 bases between them. CDR3 protein: CASSESVGYGYTF. The DNA for the CDR3 is TGTGCCAGCAGTGAAAGTGTAGGCTATGGCTACACCTTC.

This clonotype was observed a handful of times. The chain links TRBV28 to TRBJ2-3; 12 bases align to TRBD2. With 2 bases clipped from V and 3 bases from J, the junction kept 6 bases outside the gene matches. This CDR3 has 17 amino acids. Germline CDR1 is MDHEN and CDR2 is SYDVKM. CDR3 protein: CASSLPRLAGVTDTQYF. CDR3 bases: TGTGCCAGCAGTTTACCACGACTAGCGGGAGTGACAGATACGCAGTATTTT.

This clonotype occurred a few times. This rearrangement joins TRBV6-2 or TRBV6-3 to TRBJ2-5; tentative D call: TRBD2 (6 bases). Germline V gives CDR1 MNHEY, CDR2 SVGEGT. The CDR3 has 14 residues. The germline V and J ends were trimmed by 2 bases and 3 bases, with 10 bases remaining between them. CDR3 in amino acids: CASSYLAGKETQYF. The CDR3 DNA is TGTGCCAGCAGTTACCTGGCGGGGAAAGAGACCCAGTACTTC.

This clonotype was counted at least ten times. The V and J genes are TRBV10-3 and TRBJ1-1, with D uncertain. The CDR3 has 12 residues. Per the germline V gene, CDR1 is ENHRY and CDR2 is SYGVKD. V lost 8 bases, J lost 8 bases, and 15 bases lay in between. Here the CDR3 DNA reads TGTGCCATCCTGACGGTCGCAGGAGAAGCTTTCTTT. It codes for CAILTVAGEAFF.